Listed here are 10 T cell receptor beta chains from one sample, sequenced in a study of cytomegalovirus exposure and HLA in healthy donors. PCR primers comprised 60 Vbeta and 13 Jbeta primers. Produced via immunoSEQ multiplex PCR; TCRdb's table is partial and in-frame only. Counted here are fewer than 100,000 clones, roughly four fifths occurring once; the ten biggest clones make up 7.7%. Sequencing was performed on PBMCs. These TCRs come from a female donor in good health and CMV-seronegative.

This chain connects TRBV6-5 to TRBJ1-6, with 9 bases identical to TRBD1. The V gene end was trimmed by 6 bases and the J gene end by 7 bases; junction bases not matched to a gene: 7. Germline CDR1 and CDR2: MNHEY and SVGAGI. This CDR3 is 15 amino acids long. CDR3 loop: CASRTPGQGNSPLHF. The CDR3 DNA reads as TGTGCCAGCAGAACTCCGGGACAGGGAAATTCACCCCTCCACTTT.

This clone came up a few times. V and J are TRBV19 and TRBJ2-1, with TRBD2 as a possible D gene (6 bases). The V end was cut by 6 bases, the J end by 0 bases, with 6 bases between. Looked up from germline, CDR1 is LNHDA and CDR2 is SQIVND (reference sequence). The CDR3 contains 13 residues. In DNA form, the CDR3 reads TGTGCCAGTAGCGGGAGCTCCTACAATGAGCAGTTCTTC. Protein: CASSGSSYNEQFF.

The chain joins TRBV29-1 to TRBJ1-1, with TRBD1 matching over 8 bases. V lost 7 bases and J lost 4; bases outside the gene matches: 5. This CDR3 region has 12 residues. CDR1 is SQVTM, CDR2 ANQGSEA, per germline. The CDR3 nucleotides are TGCAGCGCAAGACAGGGGAGCACTGAAGCTTTCTTT. Protein: CSARQGSTEAFF.

This sequence joins TRBV27 and TRBJ2-7; the match to TRBD2 covers 11 bases. CDR3 length equals 14 residues. V lost 5 bases, J lost 3 bases, and 3 bases stayed unmatched. CDR1 and CDR2 from the germline V gene are MNHEY and SMNVEV (reference sequence). The CDR3 protein is CASSRLAGIYEQYF. The DNA for the CDR3 is TGTGCCAGCAGTCGACTAGCGGGAATCTACGAGCAGTACTTC.

This rearrangement joins TRBV6-7 to TRBJ1-4; D remains unclear. TRBV6-7 is annotated as an ORF whose role is uncertain. This CDR3 is built from 12 residues. Trimming took off 7 bases at V and 8 bases at J, with 11 bases between the two ends. CDR3 residues: CASTGNGEKLFF. Written as DNA, the CDR3 is TGTGCCAGCACCGGGAATGGCGAAAAACTGTTTTTT.

V gene TRBV7-8 combines with J gene TRBJ2-2, with TRBD2 matching 15 bases. The CDR3 covers 16 residues. Unmatched junction bases numbered 5, after V lost 6 bases and J lost 6 bases. Germline V lookup: CDR1 SGHVS, CDR2 FQNEAQ. The CDR3 region has the DNA TGTGCCAGCAGTAAAGGACTAGCGGGGGGGCCCGGGGAGCTGTTTTTT. It translates to CASSKGLAGGPGELFF.

This clone was counted once. The genes are TRBV11-2 and TRBJ1-2; D is unclear. The CDR3 length is 13 residues. With 0 bases removed from V and 8 bases from J, the gap between germline ends came to 10 bases. Germline-derived CDR1 and CDR2 are SGHAT and FQNNGV. The CDR3 DNA reads TGTGCCAGCAGCTTAGAGGGAGTAAGGGGCTACACCTTC. Its protein is CASSLEGVRGYTF.

The rearrangement joins TRBV6-5 to TRBJ2-5; 7 bases agree with TRBD2. With V trimmed by 5 bases and J by 4 bases, 10 bases remained unmatched. CDR1 MNHEY and CDR2 SVGAGI come from the germline V gene. The CDR3 totals 15 residues. The CDR3 sequence is CASSGKGGPLETQYF. The CDR3 bases are TGTGCCAGCAGTGGGAAGGGAGGGCCTCTAGAGACCCAGTACTTC.

This clone was seen a handful of times. The chain is built from TRBV2 and TRBJ2-3, with 8 bases fitting TRBD1. The germline gives CDR1 SNHLY, CDR2 FYNNEI. The CDR3 extends over 13 amino acids. The V segment lost 7 bases and the J segment 4 bases; nucleotides outside the gene matches: 4. The CDR3, as DNA: TGTGCCAGCATGACAGGGGTTTCAGATACGCAGTATTTT. Its protein product is CASMTGVSDTQYF.

The rearrangement uses TRBV9 and TRBJ1-2; D not resolved. The CDR3 has 13 residues. Germline lookup yields CDR1 SGDLS and CDR2 YYNGEE. V was pared by 3 bases and J by 8 bases, with 14 bases between. The CDR3 reads CASSGERSPGYTF. The CDR3 DNA follows: TGTGCCAGCAGCGGGGAGCGTTCACCCGGCTACACCTTC.